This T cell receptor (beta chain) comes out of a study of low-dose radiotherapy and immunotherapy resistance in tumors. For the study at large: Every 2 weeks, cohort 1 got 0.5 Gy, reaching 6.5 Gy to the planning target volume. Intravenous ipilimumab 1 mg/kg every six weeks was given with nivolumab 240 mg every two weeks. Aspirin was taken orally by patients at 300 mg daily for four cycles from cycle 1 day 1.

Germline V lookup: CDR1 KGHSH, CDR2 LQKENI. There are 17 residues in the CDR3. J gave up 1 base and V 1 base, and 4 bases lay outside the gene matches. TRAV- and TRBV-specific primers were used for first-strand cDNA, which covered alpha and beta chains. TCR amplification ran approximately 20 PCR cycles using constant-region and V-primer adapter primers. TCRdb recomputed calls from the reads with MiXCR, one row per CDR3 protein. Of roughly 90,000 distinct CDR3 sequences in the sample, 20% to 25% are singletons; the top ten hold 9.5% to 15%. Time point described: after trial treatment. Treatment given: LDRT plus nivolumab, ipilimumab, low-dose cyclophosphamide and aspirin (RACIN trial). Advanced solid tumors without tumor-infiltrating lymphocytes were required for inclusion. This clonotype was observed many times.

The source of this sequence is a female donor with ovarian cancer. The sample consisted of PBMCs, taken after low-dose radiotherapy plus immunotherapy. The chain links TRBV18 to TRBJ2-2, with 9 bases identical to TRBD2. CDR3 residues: CASSPLGTSRNTGELFF. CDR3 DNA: TGTGCCAGCTCACCACTCGGGACTAGCAGGAACACCGGGGAGCTGTTTTTT.